This TCR beta chain was observed in a study of T-cell reconstitution after alpha-beta-depleted transplantation in children (TCRdb year 2016). Notes on the research overall: T-cell immune reconstitution after TCRalphabeta/CD19-depleted allogeneic hematopoietic cell transplantation in children was quantitatively tracked in the study by means of TCR repertoire profiling.

Study-wide conclusions, independent of this receptor: About two months after transplant, the apparently early recovery of alphabetaT-cell counts reportedly depended on just several hundred clones that had expanded rapidly and came from non-depleted graft cells. The frequencies of hyperexpanded clones fell over the following months, and after one year, T-cell counts and TCRbeta diversity were mostly attributed to newly produced T cells. In some patients, the high TCRbeta diversity seen at day 60 was put down to recipient T cells and intrathymic progenitors that had survived conditioning.

The library came from PCR. This sample was sequenced with an Illumina HiSeq 2500. TCR library preparation used molecular barcoding, with unique molecular identifiers applied to normalize quantification of the TCRbeta repertoire. The public sequencing data were trimmed at Q25 with fastp and processed into clonotypes with MiXCR by TCRdb, which kept only in-frame beta chains. Each CDR3 protein appears once, grouped with its most common genes and DNA. This sample is represented by hundreds of thousands of distinct CDR3 sequences; roughly 13% of them were singletons. The ten most abundant clones make up around 2% of the sample. Worth noting for this clonotype: There is no known antigen for this receptor. Base quality data are lacking; no much larger clone is found one base away.

The sample's treatment or condition label, decoded: allogeneic hematopoietic cell transplantation with graft depleted of TCRalphabeta T cells and CD19 B cells. Transplant recipients were children who received TCRalphabeta/CD19-depleted allogeneic hematopoietic cell grafts. Germline trimming: 4 bases from V, 14 bases from J; junction bases outside gene matches: 8. CDR1 and CDR2 are drawn from the germline V gene: SGHRS, YFSETQ. The CDR3 sequence holds 12 residues, the cysteine and phenylalanine included. This entry keeps only the CDR3 DNA: 36 bases, framed from base 1. The chain is encoded by TRBV5-1 joined to TRBJ2-3; TRBD2 fits 9 bases in the junction. The clonotype was recovered from a male patient younger than 18 who had a stem cell transplant for acute myeloid leukemia, so the T cells may come from the graft donor. The source material was PBMCs, mostly from graft donor cells, sampled 360 days after TCRalphabeta/CD19-depleted stem cell transplant. The CDR3 has the sequence CASSVEAGGRYF. The DNA sequence is TGCGCCAGCAGCGTGGAAGCGGGAGGTCGGTATTTT. Outside the CDR3, residues come from the reference TRBV5-1 and TRBJ2-3 proteins, so the full variable domain is: KAGVTQTPRYLIKTRGQQVTLSCSPISGHRSVSWYQQTPGQGLQFLFEYFSETQRNKGNFPGRFSGRQFSNSRSEMNVSTLELGDSALYLCASSVEAGGRYFGPGTRLTVL.